The rows below give T cell receptor beta chains drawn from one sample of a study of identical twins. TCRdb analysed the 5' RACE reads with MiXCR anew, one entry per CDR3 protein. The data show 400,000 to 550,000 distinct CDR3 sequences, with more than 13% seen just once and approximately 1% held by the top ten. The same sample was also studied in work on yellow fever vaccine responses in identical twins.

Sequencing was performed on CD4+ T cells sorted from blood. The receptor source for this set is a woman aged 18-35 years in good health. Each CDR3 is given with its conserved first and last residue. The D gene is left open where the match is weak. Only some rows state a clone size, as once, few, many or a class for expanded clones.

NA	TRBV14	TRBJ1-1	NA	CASSQDLGSVGETFF	TGTGCCAGCAGCCAAGATCTCGGTAGCGTGGGGGAAACTTTCTTT
NA	TRBV11-2	TRBJ2-1	NA	CASSSLGTPYNEQFF	TGTGCCAGCAGCTCGTTGGGGACGCCCTACAATGAGCAGTTCTTC
NA	TRBV10-3	TRBJ2-5	many	CAISGGQKETQYF	TGTGCCATCAGTGGAGGACAGAAAGAGACCCAGTACTTC
NA	TRBV5-1	TRBJ2-6	NA	CASSPRFGGSGANVLTF	TGCGCCAGCAGCCCTAGGTTCGGGGGCTCTGGGGCCAACGTCCTGACTTTC
TRBD2	TRBV6-2/TRBV6-3	TRBJ2-1	NA	CASSHWERLASLREQFF	TGTGCCAGCAGCCATTGGGAACGACTAGCTTCCCTGCGTGAGCAGTTCTTC
NA	TRBV7-9	TRBJ2-2	NA	CASSLGETGGELFF	TGTGCCAGCAGCTTAGGCGAGACAGGCGGGGAGCTGTTTTTT
TRBD1	TRBV10-1	TRBJ2-7	NA	CAPLGYRGLLIYEQYF	TGCGCCCCCCTGGGTTACAGGGGGCTCCTCATCTACGAGCAGTACTTC
NA	TRBV9	TRBJ2-5	many	CASSVGQQETQYF	TGTGCCAGCAGCGTAGGACAGCAAGAGACCCAGTACTTC
TRBD2	TRBV5-1	TRBJ2-1	many	CASSRGTSGRGNEQFF	TGCGCCAGCAGCAGGGGAACTAGCGGGAGAGGCAATGAGCAGTTCTTC
TRBD1	TRBV6-1	TRBJ2-3	NA	CASSTRTGADTQYF	TGTGCCAGCAGTACACGGACAGGGGCAGATACGCAGTATTTT
TRBD2	TRBV4-3	TRBJ2-1	NA	CASSQGGGLADDNEQFF	TGCGCCAGCAGCCAAGGAGGCGGGCTAGCGGATGACAATGAGCAGTTCTTC
TRBD1	TRBV7-2	TRBJ2-7	NA	CASSSTGTGNGYEQYF	TGTGCCAGCAGCTCGACTGGGACAGGGAACGGGTACGAGCAGTACTTC
NA	TRBV4-3	TRBJ1-1	NA	CASSQEVSSMNTEAFF	TGCGCCAGCAGCCAAGAAGTATCCAGCATGAACACTGAAGCTTTCTTT
NA	TRBV14	TRBJ1-2	few	CASSQDRIFGYTF	TGTGCCAGCAGCCAAGATCGAATTTTTGGCTACACCTTC
NA	TRBV3-1	TRBJ1-5	NA	CASGLMSNQPQHF	TGTGCCAGCGGCTTGATGAGCAATCAGCCCCAGCATTTT
NA	TRBV10-1	TRBJ2-5	NA	CASSEVGAERTQYF	TGCGCCAGCAGTGAGGTGGGGGCAGAGCGAACCCAGTACTTC
NA	TRBV3-1	TRBJ2-1	few	CASSQGNSGYNEQFF	TGTGCCAGCAGCCAAGGAAATAGCGGCTACAATGAGCAGTTCTTC